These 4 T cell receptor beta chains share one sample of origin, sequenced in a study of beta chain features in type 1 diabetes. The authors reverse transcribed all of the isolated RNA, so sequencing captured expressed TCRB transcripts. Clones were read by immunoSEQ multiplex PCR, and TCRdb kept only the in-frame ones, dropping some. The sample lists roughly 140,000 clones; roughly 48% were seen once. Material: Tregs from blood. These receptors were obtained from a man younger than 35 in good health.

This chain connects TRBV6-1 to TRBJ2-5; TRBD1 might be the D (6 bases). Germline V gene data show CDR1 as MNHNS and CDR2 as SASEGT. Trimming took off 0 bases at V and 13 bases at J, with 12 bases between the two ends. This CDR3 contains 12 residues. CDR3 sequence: CASSEAQGEVYF. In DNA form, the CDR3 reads TGTGCCAGCAGTGAAGCACAGGGTGAAGTGTACTTC.

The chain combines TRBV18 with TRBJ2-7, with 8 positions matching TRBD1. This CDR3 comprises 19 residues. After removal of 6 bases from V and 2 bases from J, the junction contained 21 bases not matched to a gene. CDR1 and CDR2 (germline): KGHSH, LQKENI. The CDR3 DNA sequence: TGTGCCAGCTCGGCGGACAGGGCTTCACGGCTTTCCATCCCCTACGAGCAGTACTTC. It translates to CASSADRASRLSIPYEQYF.

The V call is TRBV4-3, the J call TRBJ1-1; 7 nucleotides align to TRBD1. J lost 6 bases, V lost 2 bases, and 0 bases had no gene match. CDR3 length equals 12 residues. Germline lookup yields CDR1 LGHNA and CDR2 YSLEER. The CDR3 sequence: CASSQQGAEAFF. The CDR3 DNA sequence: TGCGCCAGCAGCCAACAGGGGGCTGAAGCTTTCTTT.

The CDR3 sequence: CASSFTETQYF. The CDR3 nucleotides read TGTGCCAGCAGCTTTACTGAGACCCAGTACTTC. J is TRBJ2-5 and V is TRBV7-2; no clear D gene. The CDR3 runs 11 residues. Per the germline V gene, CDR1 is SGHTA and CDR2 is FQGNSA. Trimming left V 3 bases short and J 5 bases short, with 4 bases between.